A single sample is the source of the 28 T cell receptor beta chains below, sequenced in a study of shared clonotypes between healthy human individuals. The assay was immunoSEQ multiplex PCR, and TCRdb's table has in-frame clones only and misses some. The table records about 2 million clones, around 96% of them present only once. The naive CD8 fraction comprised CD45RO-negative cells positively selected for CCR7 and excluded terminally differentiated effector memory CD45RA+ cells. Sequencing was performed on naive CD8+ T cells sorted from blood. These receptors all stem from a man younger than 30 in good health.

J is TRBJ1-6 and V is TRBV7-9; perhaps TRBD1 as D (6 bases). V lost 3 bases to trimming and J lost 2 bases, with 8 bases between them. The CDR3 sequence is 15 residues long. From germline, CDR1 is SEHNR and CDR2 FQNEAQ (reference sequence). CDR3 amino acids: CASSLEGAYNSPLHF. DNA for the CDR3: TGTGCCAGCAGCTTGGAGGGGGCCTATAATTCACCCCTCCACTTT.

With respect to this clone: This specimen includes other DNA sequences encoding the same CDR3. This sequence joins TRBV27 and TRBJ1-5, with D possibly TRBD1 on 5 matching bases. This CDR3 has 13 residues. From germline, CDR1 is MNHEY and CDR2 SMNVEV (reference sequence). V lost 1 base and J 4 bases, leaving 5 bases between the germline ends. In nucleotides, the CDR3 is TGTGCCAGCAGTTTATACAGGAATCAGCCCCAGCATTTT. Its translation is CASSLYRNQPQHF.

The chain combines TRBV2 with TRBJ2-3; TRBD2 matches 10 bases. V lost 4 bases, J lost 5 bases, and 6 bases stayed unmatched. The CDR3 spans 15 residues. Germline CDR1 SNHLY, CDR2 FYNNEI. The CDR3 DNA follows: TGTGCCAGCAGTGGTTGGGCTAGCGGGGGAGATACGCAGTATTTT. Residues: CASSGWASGGDTQYF.

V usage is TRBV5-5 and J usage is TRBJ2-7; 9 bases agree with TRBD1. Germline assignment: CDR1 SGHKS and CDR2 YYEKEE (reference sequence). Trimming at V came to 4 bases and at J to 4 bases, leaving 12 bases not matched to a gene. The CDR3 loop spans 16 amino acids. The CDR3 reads CASSPRLGTGLYEQYF. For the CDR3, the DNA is TGTGCCAGCAGCCCGCGTCTGGGGACAGGGTTATACGAGCAGTACTTC.

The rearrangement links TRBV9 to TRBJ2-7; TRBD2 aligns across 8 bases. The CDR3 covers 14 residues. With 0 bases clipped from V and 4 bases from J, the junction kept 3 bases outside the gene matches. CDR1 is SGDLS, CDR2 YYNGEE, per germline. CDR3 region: CASSVAGGKYEQYF. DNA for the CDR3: TGTGCCAGCAGCGTAGCGGGGGGGAAATACGAGCAGTACTTC.

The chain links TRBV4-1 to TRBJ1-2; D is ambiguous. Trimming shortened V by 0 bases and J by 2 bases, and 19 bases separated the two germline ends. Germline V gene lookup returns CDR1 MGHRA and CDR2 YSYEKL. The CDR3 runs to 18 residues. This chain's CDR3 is CASSQEVPRGFLNYGYTF. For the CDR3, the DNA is TGCGCCAGCAGCCAAGAGGTACCAAGAGGTTTTTTAAACTATGGCTACACCTTC.

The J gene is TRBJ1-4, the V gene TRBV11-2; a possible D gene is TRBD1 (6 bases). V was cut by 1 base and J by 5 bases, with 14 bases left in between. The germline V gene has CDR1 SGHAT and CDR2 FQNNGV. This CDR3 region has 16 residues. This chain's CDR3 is CASSLARGISNEKLFF. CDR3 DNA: TGTGCCAGCAGCTTAGCCAGGGGAATTTCCAATGAAAAACTGTTTTTT.

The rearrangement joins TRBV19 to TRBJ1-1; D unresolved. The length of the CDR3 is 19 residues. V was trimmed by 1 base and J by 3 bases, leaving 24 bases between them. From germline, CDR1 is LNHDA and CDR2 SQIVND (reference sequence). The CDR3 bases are TGTGCCAGTAGTATAGTCGGGCTGGAAACTTCGTCCCATCACACTGAAGCTTTCTTT. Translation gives CASSIVGLETSSHHTEAFF.

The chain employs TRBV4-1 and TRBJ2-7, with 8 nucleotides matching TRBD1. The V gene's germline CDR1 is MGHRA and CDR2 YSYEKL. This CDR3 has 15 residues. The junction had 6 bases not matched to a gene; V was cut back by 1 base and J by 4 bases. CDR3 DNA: TGCGCCAGCAGCCAAGGGCAGGGGGCCCGGTACGAGCAGTACTTC. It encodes CASSQGQGARYEQYF.

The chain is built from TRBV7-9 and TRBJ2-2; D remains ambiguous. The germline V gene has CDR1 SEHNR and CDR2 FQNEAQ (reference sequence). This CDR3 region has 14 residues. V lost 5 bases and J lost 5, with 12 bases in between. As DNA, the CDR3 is TGTGCCAGCAGCGCACCTGGAGATACCGGGGAGCTGTTTTTT. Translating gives CASSAPGDTGELFF.

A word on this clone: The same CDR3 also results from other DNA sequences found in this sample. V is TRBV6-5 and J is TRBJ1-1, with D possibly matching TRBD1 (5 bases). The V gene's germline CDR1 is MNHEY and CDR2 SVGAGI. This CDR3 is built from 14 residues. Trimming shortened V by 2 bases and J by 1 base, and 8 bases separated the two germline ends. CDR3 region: CASSYGGENTEAFF. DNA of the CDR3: TGTGCCAGCAGTTACGGAGGGGAGAACACTGAAGCTTTCTTT.

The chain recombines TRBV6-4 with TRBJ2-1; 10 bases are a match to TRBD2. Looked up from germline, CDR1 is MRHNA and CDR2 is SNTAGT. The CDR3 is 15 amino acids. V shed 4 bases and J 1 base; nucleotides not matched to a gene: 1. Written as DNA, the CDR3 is TGTGCCAGCAGTGGTAGCGGGAGGTCCTACAATGAGCAGTTCTTC. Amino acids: CASSGSGRSYNEQFF.

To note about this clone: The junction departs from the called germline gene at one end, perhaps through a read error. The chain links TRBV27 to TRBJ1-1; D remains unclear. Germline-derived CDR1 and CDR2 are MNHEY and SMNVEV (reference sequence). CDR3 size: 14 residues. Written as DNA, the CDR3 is TGTGCCAGCCGTTTCCTCATCGGAGAGGCTGAAGCTTTCTTT. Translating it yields CASRFLIGEAEAFF.

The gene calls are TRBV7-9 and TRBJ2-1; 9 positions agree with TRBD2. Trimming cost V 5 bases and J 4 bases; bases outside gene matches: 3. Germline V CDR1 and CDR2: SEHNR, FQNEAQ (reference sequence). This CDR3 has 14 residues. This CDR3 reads CASSISGGYNEQFF. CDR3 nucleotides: TGTGCCAGCAGCATTAGCGGGGGTTACAATGAGCAGTTCTTC. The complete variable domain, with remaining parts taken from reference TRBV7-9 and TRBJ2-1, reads DTGVSQNPRHKITKRGQNVTFRCDPISEHNRLYWYRQTLGQGPEFLTYFQNEAQLEKSRLLSDRFSAERPKGSFSTLEIQRTEQGDSAMYLCASSISGGYNEQFFGPGTRLTVL.

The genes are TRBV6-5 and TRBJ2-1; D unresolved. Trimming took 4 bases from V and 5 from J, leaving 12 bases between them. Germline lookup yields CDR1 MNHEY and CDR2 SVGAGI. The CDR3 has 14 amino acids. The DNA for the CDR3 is TGTGCCAGCAGTTCCGAGTTGGCCAACAATGAGCAGTTCTTC. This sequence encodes CASSSELANNEQFF.

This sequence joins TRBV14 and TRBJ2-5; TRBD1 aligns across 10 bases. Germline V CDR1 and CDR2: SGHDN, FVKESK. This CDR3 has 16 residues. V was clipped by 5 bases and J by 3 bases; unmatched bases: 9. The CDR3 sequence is CASSDRDRGREETQYF. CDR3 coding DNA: TGTGCCAGCAGCGACCGGGACAGGGGTAGGGAAGAGACCCAGTACTTC.

The CDR3 region has the DNA TGCAGCGCTTCCGGGGGGACCCCCTACGAGCAGTACTTC. Translated, it gives CSASGGTPYEQYF. The V and J genes are TRBV29-1 and TRBJ2-7, with 7 bases that match TRBD2. Germline assignment: CDR1 SQVTM and CDR2 ANQGSEA. The CDR3 loop spans 13 amino acids. V lost 7 bases and J lost 2; bases outside the gene matches: 8.

CDR3 DNA: TGTGCCAGCAGCTACCGGGACAGATCCTATGGCTACACCTTC. Protein product: CASSYRDRSYGYTF. This chain links TRBV7-9 with TRBJ1-2; TRBD1 matches 7 bases. Losses at the gene ends were 4 bases for V and 4 bases for J; bases not matched to a gene: 6. CDR1 and CDR2 (germline): SEHNR, FQNEAQ (reference sequence). The CDR3 covers 14 residues. The full variable domain, its missing parts supplied by reference TRBV7-9 and TRBJ1-2, is DTGVSQNPRHKITKRGQNVTFRCDPISEHNRLYWYRQTLGQGPEFLTYFQNEAQLEKSRLLSDRFSAERPKGSFSTLEIQRTEQGDSAMYLCASSYRDRSYGYTFGSGTRLTVV.

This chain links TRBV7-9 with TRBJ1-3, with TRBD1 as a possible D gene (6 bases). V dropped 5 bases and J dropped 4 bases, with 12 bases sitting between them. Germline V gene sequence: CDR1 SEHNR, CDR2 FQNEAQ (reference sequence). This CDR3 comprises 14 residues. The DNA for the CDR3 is TGTGCCAGCAGCCCTACAGGGACCGGAAACACCATATATTTT. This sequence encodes CASSPTGTGNTIYF.

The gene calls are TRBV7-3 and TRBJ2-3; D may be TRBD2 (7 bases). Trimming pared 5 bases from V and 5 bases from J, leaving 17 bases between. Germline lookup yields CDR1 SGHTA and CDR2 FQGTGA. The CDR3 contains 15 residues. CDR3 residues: CASSQRHREGDTQYF. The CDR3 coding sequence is TGTGCCAGCAGCCAACGCCACAGGGAGGGAGATACGCAGTATTTT.

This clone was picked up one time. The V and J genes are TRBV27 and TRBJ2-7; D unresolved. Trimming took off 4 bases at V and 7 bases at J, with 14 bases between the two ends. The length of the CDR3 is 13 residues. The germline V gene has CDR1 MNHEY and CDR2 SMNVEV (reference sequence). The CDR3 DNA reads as TGTGCCAGCAGTTATGCCCTTCTAAGGGAGCAGTACTTC. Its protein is CASSYALLREQYF.

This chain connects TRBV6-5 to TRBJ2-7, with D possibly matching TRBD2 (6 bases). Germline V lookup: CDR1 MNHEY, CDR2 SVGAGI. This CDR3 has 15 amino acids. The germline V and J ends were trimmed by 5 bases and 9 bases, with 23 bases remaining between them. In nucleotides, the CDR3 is TGTGCCAGCAGTCCAAGCGTGGGAGGCGGAGTGAGGCAGTACTTC. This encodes CASSPSVGGGVRQYF.

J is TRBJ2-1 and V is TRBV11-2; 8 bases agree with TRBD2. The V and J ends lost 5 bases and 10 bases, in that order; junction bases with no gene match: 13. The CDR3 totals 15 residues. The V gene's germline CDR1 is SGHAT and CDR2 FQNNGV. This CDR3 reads CASSVAGSGLGEQFF. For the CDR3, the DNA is TGTGCCAGCAGCGTAGCGGGGTCAGGTTTGGGCGAGCAGTTCTTC.

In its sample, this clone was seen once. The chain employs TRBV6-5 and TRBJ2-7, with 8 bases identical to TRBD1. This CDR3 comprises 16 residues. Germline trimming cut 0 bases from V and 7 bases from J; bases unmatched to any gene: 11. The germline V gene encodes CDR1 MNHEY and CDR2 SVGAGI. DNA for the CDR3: TGTGCCAGCAGTTACTCTAGCCGACAGGGGTCCCCAGAGCAGTACTTC. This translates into CASSYSSRQGSPEQYF.

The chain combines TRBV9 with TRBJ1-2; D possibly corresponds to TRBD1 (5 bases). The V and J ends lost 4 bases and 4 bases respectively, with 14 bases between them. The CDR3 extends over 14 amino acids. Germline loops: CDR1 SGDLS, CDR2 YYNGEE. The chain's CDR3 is CASSRRQNLYGYTF. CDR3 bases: TGTGCCAGCAGCAGGAGACAGAACCTCTATGGCTACACCTTC. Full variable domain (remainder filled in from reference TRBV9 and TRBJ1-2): DSGVTQTPKHLITATGQRVTLRCSPRSGDLSVYWYQQSLDQGLQFLIQYYNGEERAKGNILERFSAQQFPDLHSELNLSSLELGDSALYFCASSRRQNLYGYTFGSGTRLTVV.

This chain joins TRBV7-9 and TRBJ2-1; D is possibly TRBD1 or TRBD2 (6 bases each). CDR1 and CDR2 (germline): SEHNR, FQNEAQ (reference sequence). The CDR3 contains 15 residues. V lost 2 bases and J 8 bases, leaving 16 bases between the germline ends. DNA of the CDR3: TGTGCCAGCAGCTTATTCGGGGCGGAGGGGGATGAGCAGTTCTTC. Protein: CASSLFGAEGDEQFF.

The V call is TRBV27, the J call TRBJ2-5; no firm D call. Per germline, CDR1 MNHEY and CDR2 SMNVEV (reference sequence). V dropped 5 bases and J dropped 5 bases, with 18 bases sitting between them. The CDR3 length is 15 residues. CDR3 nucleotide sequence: TGTGCCAGCAGTCCAGAAGACACAGCCGGGGAGACCCAGTACTTC. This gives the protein CASSPEDTAGETQYF.

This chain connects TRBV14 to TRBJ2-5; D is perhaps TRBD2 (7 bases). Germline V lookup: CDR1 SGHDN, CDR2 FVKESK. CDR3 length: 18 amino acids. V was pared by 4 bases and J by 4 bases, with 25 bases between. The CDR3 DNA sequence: TGTGCCAGCAGCCTTATGGACAGCCTTTGGCCTAGCGGAGAGACCCAGTACTTC. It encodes CASSLMDSLWPSGETQYF.